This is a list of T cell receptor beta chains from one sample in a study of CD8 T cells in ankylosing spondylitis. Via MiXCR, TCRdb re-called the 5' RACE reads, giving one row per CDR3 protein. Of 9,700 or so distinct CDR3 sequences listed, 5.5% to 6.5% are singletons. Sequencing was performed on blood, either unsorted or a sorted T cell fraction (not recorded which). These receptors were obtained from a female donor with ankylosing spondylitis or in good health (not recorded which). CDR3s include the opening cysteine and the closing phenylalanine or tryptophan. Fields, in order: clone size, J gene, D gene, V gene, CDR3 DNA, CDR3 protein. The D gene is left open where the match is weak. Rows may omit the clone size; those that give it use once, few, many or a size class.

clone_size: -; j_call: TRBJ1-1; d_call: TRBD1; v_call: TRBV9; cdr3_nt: TGTGCCAGCAGCGACAGGGGCACTGAAGCTTTCTTT; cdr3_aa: CASSDRGTEAFF
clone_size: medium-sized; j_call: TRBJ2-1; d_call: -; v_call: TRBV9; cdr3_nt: TGTGCCAGCAGCGTAGGTTCTGAGCGCTCCTACAATGAGCAGTTCTTC; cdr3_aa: CASSVGSERSYNEQFF
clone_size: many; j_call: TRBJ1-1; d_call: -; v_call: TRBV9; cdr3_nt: TGTGCCAGCAGCGTAGGGCCGGGGGAGAACACTGAAGCTTTCTTT; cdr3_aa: CASSVGPGENTEAFF
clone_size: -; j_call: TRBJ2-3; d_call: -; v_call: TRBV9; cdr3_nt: TGTGCCAGCAGCGACTCAAGGACAAGCACAGATACGCAGTATTTT; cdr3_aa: CASSDSRTSTDTQYF
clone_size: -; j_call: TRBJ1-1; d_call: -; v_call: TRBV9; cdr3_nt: TGTGCCAGCAGCCCCTGGGCGGAACCCGGGATGCGGAACACTGAAGCTTTCTTT; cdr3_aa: CASSPWAEPGMRNTEAFF
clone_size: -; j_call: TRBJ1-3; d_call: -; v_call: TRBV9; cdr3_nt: TGTGCCAGCAGCTCCAGTGGGGGACCTGGAAACACCATATATTTT; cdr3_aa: CASSSSGGPGNTIYF
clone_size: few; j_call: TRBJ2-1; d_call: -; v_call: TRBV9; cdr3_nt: TGTGCCAGCAGCGAAGGGGAGTCCCCCTACAATGAGCAGTTCTTC; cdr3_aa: CASSEGESPYNEQFF
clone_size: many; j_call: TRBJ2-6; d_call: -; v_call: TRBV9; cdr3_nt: TGTGCCAGCAGCGTCCGGGACGGAGGGGCCAACGTCCTGACTTTC; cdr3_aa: CASSVRDGGANVLTF
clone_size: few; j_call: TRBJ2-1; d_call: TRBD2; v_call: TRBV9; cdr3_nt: TGTGCCAGCAGCGTAGGCGGTGGTCTTCCGGGACTAGCGGTGACGCAATGGGACAATGAGCAGTTCTTC; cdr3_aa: CASSVGGGLPGLAVTQWDNEQFF
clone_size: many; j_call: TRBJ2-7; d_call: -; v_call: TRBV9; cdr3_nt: TGTGCCAGCAGCGTAGTGGCGGGATACTACGAGCAGTACTTC; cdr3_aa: CASSVVAGYYEQYF
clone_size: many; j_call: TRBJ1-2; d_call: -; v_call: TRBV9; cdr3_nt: TGTGCCAGCAGCGGGGAAGACACCTCCTCTAACTATGGCTACACCTTC; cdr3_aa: CASSGEDTSSNYGYTF
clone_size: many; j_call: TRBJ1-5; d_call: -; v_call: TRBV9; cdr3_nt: TGTGCCAGCGCGGCGGCAGGGGTGCACAATCAGCCCCAGCATTTT; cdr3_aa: CASAAAGVHNQPQHF
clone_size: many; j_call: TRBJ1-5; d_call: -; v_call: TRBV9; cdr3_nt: TGTGCCAGCAGCGGGGGGACCAATCAGCCCCAGCATTTT; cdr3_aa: CASSGGTNQPQHF
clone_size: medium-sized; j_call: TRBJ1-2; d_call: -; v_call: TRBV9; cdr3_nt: TGTGCCAGCAGCCTCCCGCAGGGTGGCTACACCTTC; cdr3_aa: CASSLPQGGYTF
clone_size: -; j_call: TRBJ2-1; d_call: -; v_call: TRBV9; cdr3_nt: TGTGCCAGCAGCGGCTATTGGGGAACCCCTTCCAATGAGCAGTTCTTC; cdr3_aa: CASSGYWGTPSNEQFF
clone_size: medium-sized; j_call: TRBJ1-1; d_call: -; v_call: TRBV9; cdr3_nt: TGTGCCAGCAGCGTAGGGGGAATTGAAGCTTTCTTT; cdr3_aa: CASSVGGIEAFF
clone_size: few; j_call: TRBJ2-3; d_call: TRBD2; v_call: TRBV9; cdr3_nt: TGTGCCAGCAGCCGCTGGCGGGGGGGTGCAGATACGCAGTATTTT; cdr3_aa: CASSRWRGGADTQYF
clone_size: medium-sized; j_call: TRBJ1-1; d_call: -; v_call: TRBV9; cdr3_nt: TGTGCCAGCAGCGCCTACCTCGGGGGGGGATATAACACTGAAGCTTTCTTT; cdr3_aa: CASSAYLGGGYNTEAFF
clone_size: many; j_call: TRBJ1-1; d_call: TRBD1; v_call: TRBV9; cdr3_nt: TGTGCCAGCAGCGTAGGACAGGGAGAAACTGAAGCTTTCTTT; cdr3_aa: CASSVGQGETEAFF
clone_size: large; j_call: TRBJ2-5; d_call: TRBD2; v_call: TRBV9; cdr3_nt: TGTGCCAGCAGCGTCGACGGTAGCGGGGTGGAGGAGACCCAGTACTTC; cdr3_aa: CASSVDGSGVEETQYF
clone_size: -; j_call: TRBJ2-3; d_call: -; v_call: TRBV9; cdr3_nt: TGTGACAGCAGCATTCAGTCCCTTAGCACAGATACGCAGTATTTT; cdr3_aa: CDSSIQSLSTDTQYF
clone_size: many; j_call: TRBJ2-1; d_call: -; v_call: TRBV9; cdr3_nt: TGTGCCAGCAGCCGCAGCCTTAGTGAGCAGTTCTTC; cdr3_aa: CASSRSLSEQFF
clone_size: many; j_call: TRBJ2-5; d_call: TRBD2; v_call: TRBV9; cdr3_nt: TGTGCCAGCAGCGCATCCCCGGGGGGTATCGAGACCCAGTACTTC; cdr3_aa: CASSASPGGIETQYF
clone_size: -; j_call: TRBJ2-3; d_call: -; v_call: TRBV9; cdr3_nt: TGTGCCAGCAGCGTAGGAGGACGCAGCACAGATACGCAGTATTTT; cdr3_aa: CASSVGGRSTDTQYF
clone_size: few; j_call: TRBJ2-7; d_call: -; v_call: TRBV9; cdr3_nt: TGTGCCAGCAGCCCATACATGGACGACTACGAGCAGTACTTC; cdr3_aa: CASSPYMDDYEQYF
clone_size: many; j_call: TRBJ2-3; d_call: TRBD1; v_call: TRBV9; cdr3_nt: TGTGCCAGCAGCCTGAACCGGGACAGGGACTCCACAGATACGCAGTATTTT; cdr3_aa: CASSLNRDRDSTDTQYF
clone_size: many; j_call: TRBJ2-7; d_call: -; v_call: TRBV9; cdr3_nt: TGTGCCAGCAGCGTAGGAGGGGATGTGTACGAGCAGTACTTC; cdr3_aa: CASSVGGDVYEQYF
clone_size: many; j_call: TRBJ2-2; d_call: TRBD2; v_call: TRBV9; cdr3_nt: TGTGCCAGCAGCGGAAAGGGACTAGCGCTCACCGGGGAGCTGTTTTTT; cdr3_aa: CASSGKGLALTGELFF
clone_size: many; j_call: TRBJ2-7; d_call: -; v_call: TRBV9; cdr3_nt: TGTGCCAGCAGCGTAGGCTCGGGAGACTCCTACGAGCAGTACTTC; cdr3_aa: CASSVGSGDSYEQYF
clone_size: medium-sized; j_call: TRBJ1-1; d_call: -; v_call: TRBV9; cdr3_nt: TGTGCCAGCAGCCCGGGGGACTTGAACACTGAAGCTTTCTTT; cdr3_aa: CASSPGDLNTEAFF
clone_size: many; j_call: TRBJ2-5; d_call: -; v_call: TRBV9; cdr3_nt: TGTGCCAGCAGCGGTGGAGGAGGTTTAGGAGAGACCCAGTACTTC; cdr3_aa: CASSGGGGLGETQYF
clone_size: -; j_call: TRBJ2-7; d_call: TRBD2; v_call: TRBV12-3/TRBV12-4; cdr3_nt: TGTGCCATCTGTCCCACGACTAGCGGGAGAGCCTCTAACGACTACGAGCAGTACTTC; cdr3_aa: CAICPTTSGRASNDYEQYF
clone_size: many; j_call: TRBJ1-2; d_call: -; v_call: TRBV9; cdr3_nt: TGTGCCAGCAGCGCCGGGGGAGATGGCTACACCTTC; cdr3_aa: CASSAGGDGYTF
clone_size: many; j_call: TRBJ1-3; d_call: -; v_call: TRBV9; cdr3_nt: TGTGCCAGCAGCTTCAGCTCTGGAAACACCATATATTTT; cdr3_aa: CASSFSSGNTIYF
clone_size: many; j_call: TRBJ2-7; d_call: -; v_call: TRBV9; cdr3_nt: TGTGCCAGCAGCGTAGAAGGCACACCCTACGAGCAGTACTTC; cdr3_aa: CASSVEGTPYEQYF
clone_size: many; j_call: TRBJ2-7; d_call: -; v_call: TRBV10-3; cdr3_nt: TGTGCCATCCCTGATGAGCAGTACTTC; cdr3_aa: CAIPDEQYF
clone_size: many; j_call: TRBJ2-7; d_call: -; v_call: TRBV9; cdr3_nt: TGTGCCAGCAGCCCCCCCACGGGGACCCTCGACGAGCAGTACTTC; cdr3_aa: CASSPPTGTLDEQYF
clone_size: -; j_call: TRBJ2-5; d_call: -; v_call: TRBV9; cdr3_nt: TGTGCCAGCAGCGCCCCAGTGGCCCAAGGCCAAGAGACCCCGTACTTC; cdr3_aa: CASSAPVAQGQETPYF
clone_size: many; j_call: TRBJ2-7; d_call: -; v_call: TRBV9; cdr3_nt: TGTGCCAGCAGCCGGGGGGACAGCGACGAGCAGTACTTC; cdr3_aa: CASSRGDSDEQYF
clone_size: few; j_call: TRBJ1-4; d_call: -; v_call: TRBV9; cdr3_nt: TGTGCCAGCAGCGTAGAGGTCAGGGCAACTAATGAAAAACTGTTTTTT; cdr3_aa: CASSVEVRATNEKLFF
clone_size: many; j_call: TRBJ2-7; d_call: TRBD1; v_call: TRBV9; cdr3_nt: TGTGCCAGCAGCGGCCGGGACAGAGAGCAGTACTTC; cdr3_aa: CASSGRDREQYF